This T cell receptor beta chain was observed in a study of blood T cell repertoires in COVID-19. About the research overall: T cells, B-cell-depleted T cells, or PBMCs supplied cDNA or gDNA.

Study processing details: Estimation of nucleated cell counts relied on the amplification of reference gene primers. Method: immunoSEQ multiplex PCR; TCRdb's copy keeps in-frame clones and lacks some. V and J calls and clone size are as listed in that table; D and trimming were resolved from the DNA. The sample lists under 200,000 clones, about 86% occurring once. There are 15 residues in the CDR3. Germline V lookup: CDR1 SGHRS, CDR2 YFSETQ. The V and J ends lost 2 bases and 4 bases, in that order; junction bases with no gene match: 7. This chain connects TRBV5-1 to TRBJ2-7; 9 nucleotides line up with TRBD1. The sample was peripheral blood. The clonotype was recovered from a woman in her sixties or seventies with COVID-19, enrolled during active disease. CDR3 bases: TGCGCCAGCAGCTTTATAGGACAGGGGAGTTACGAGCAGTACTTC. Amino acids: CASSFIGQGSYEQYF.